The clone carrying this T cell receptor beta chain was seen a few times. The record originates from a study of blood T cells in healthy people across ages. A sample-barcoded 5' primer and a J-beta primer mix were used in a second PCR of roughly 6 to 12 cycles. Unique molecular identifiers of 12 random nucleotides labeled each cDNA. TCRdb reprocessed the 5' RACE reads with MiXCR, giving one entry per CDR3 protein. This table has 600,000 or so distinct CDR3 sequences, about 28% appearing once. CDR1 SGHTA and CDR2 FQGNSA come from the germline V gene. V was pared by 1 base and J by 4 bases, with 8 bases of the junction left unmatched. This CDR3 contains 17 residues.

This sequence originates from a woman of 80 years or more in good health. Sequenced input: blood. The chain couples TRBV7-2 to TRBJ2-3; TRBD2 aligns across 10 bases. The DNA of the CDR3 is TGTGCCAGCAGCTTAGATTGGGCTAGCGGGAGATCAGATACGCAGTATTTT. Translated, it gives CASSLDWASGRSDTQYF. The full variable domain, its missing parts supplied by reference TRBV7-2 and TRBJ2-3, is GAGVSQSPSNKVTEKGKDVELRCDPISGHTALYWYRQSLGQGLEFLIYFQGNSAPDKSGLPSDRFSAERTGGSVSTLTIQRTQQEDSAVYLCASSLDWASGRSDTQYFGPGTRLTVL.